The entry below gives a single T cell receptor beta chain sequence along with its context. The entry originates in a study of control samples from healthy donors and cancer patients. TCRdb keeps only in-frame clones here, not all; method: immunoSEQ multiplex PCR. This table has 100,000 to 150,000 clones, about 90% appearing once. The germline V gene encodes CDR1 DFQATT and CDR2 SNEGSKA (reference sequence). The CDR3 runs to 14 residues. V lost 3 bases and J 1 base, leaving 10 bases between the germline ends. Sequenced input: blood. This sequence joins TRBV20-1 and TRBJ1-5; D gene uncertain. The TCR sequence derives from a man aged 60 to 69 in good health. CDR3 residues: CSASPPMSNQPQHF. In DNA, the CDR3 is TGCAGTGCTAGTCCCCCTATGAGCAATCAGCCCCAGCATTTT.